A selection of T cell receptor beta chains follows, all from one sample in a study of cytomegalovirus exposure and HLA in healthy donors. TCRdb's copy holds only in-frame clones and misses some; the assay was immunoSEQ multiplex PCR. Of over 150,000 clones listed, about 90% were seen once; the top ten hold about 2.9%. The sequenced material came from PBMCs. Receptor source: a young woman in good health and CMV-seropositive. Each CDR3 is given without its conserved first and last residue. The D gene is left open where the match is weak.

>TRBV20-1|9|TRBD1
SARDRQGEY
>TRBV4-2|13|NA
ASSQVLGGLQPQH
>TRBV5-1|14|NA
ASSLGGAARNEKLF
>TRBV5-1|10|NA
ASSFRGGEAF
>TRBV27|11|NA
ASSVGTPLEQY
>TRBV27|10|TRBD2
ASSPHGGEQY
>TRBV15|13|TRBD1
ATSREGQGPYEQY
>TRBV27|9|NA
ASASVSEQF
>TRBV6-1|13|NA
ASSEWSSGYTEAF
>TRBV6-1|14|TRBD1
ATGDRALRFNEKLF
>TRBV11-2|12|NA
ASSLGVSGNTIY
>TRBV5-6|13|NA
ASSQTTGGNEKLF
>TRBV6-5|14|TRBD1
ASSLVTGQGFTEAF
>TRBV27|11|NA
ASMSRVSYEQY
>TRBV28|13|TRBD2
ASSFPGLAGNEQF
>TRBV6-5|10|NA
ASIGQSYEQY